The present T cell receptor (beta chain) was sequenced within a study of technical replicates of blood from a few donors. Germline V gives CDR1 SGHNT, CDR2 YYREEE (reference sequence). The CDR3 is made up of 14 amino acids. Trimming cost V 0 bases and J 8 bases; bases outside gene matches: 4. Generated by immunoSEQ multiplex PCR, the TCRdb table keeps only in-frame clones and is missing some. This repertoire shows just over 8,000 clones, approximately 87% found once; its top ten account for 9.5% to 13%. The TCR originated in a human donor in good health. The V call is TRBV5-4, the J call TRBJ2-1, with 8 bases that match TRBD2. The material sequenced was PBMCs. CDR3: CASSLEGLVDEQFF. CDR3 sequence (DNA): TGTGCCAGCAGCTTGGAGGGACTAGTGGATGAGCAGTTCTTC.